The 22 T cell receptor beta chains presented below share a single source sample, sequenced in a study of blood T cell repertoires in COVID-19 (dated by TCRdb to the early 2020s). Receptor libraries were prepared by the immunoSEQ multiplex PCR assay. TCRdb re-hosts the immuneACCESS table, in-frame sequences only. Its copies lack some clones; in the studies checked, an unresolved V gene accounts for under half of them, and the cause for the rest is not known. The sample table shows some 150,000 clones, and approximately 85% are seen once. About 2.8% of the sample comes from the top ten. Sequenced input: peripheral blood. The receptors shown here come from a human donor with acute or convalescent COVID-19. The donor label of this sample is uncertain.

Here the CDR3 reads CASSLGQLTAGYTF. CDR3 bases: TGTGCCAGCAGTTTAGGACAGTTGACGGCTGGCTACACCTTC. The chain has TRBV6-5 and TRBJ1-2, with TRBD1 as a possible D gene (6 bases). The V gene's germline CDR1 is MNHEY and CDR2 SVGAGI. This CDR3 has 14 amino acids. V was cut by 4 bases and J by 7 bases, with 16 bases left in between.

The rearrangement joins TRBV18 to TRBJ2-2, with D tentatively TRBD2 (6 bases). The CDR3 covers 15 residues. Between the trimmed V and J ends, which lost 6 bases and 4 bases, there was a span of 15 bases. CDR1 and CDR2 from the germline V gene are KGHSH and LQKENI. The CDR3 region has the DNA TGTGCCAGCTCTGGAAGTGAGGGAGGCACCGGGGAGCTGTTTTTT. Its protein is CASSGSEGGTGELFF.

This sequence joins TRBV29-1 and TRBJ1-1, with TRBD1 matching over 9 bases. V shed 4 bases and J 5 bases; nucleotides not matched to a gene: 5. The CDR3 runs to 13 residues. In germline, CDR1 is SQVTM, CDR2 ANQGSEA. CDR3 in DNA: TGCAGCGTTGTAAGGGACAGGGTAACTGAAGCTTTCTTT. Amino acid sequence: CSVVRDRVTEAFF. The whole variable domain, remainder taken from reference TRBV29-1 and TRBJ1-1, is SAVISQKPSRDICQRGTSLTIQCQVDSQVTMMFWYRQQPGQSLTLIATANQGSEATYESGFVIDKFPISRPNLTFSTLTVSNMSPEDSSIYLCSVVRDRVTEAFFGQGTRLTVV.

The chain carries TRBV7-2 and TRBJ2-1; possibly TRBD2 for D (5 bases). The germline V and J ends were trimmed by 0 bases and 7 bases, with 10 bases remaining between them. Germline lookup yields CDR1 SGHTA and CDR2 FQGNSA. This CDR3 has 14 residues. This chain's CDR3 is CASSLAQTGNEQFF. The CDR3 region has the DNA TGTGCCAGCAGCTTAGCGCAGACGGGAAATGAGCAGTTCTTC.

The chain is built from TRBV6-5 and TRBJ2-1; weak D call: TRBD2 (7 bases). Germline V gives CDR1 MNHEY, CDR2 SVGAGI. V lost 9 bases and J 0 bases, leaving 12 bases between the germline ends. This CDR3 is built from 14 residues. CDR3 nucleotides: TGTGCCAGTTGGGGGGGCGGCTCCTACAATGAGCAGTTCTTC. Its translation is CASWGGGSYNEQFF.

The chain carries TRBV11-2 and TRBJ1-2; D is ambiguous. Germline V gene sequence: CDR1 SGHAT, CDR2 FQNNGV. The CDR3 spans 13 residues. V lost 5 bases, J lost 2 bases, and 9 bases lay in between. The CDR3 region has the DNA TGTGCCAGCAGCCCATCCGAGAACTATGGCTACACCTTC. The encoded protein is CASSPSENYGYTF.

This rearrangement joins TRBV28 to TRBJ2-1, with TRBD1 matching 10 bases. This CDR3 contains 15 residues. With 6 bases clipped from V and 3 bases from J, the junction kept 5 bases outside the gene matches. Per germline, CDR1 MDHEN and CDR2 SYDVKM. The CDR3 protein is CASSPRDRGYNEQFF. Written as DNA, the CDR3 is TGTGCCAGCAGCCCCCGGGACAGGGGCTACAATGAGCAGTTCTTC.

This clone came up once. The CDR3 here is CASSQGPRGETQYF. DNA for the CDR3: TGTGCCAGCAGCCAAGGGCCTAGGGGGGAGACCCAGTACTTC. The gene calls are TRBV3-1 (or the pseudogene TRBV3-2) and TRBJ2-5; the D gene is possibly TRBD1 (6 bases). Trimming removed 1 base at V and 5 bases at J, with 11 bases between. The CDR3 length is 14 residues. Germline V gives CDR1 LGHDT, CDR2 YNNKEL (reference sequence).

V and J are TRBV9 and TRBJ2-2, with 7 bases matching TRBD2. J lost 4 bases, V lost 0 bases, and 9 bases had no gene match. Per germline, CDR1 SGDLS and CDR2 YYNGEE. This CDR3 has 17 amino acids. The CDR3 DNA sequence: TGTGCCAGCAGCGTAGGAGGCGGGGGATATAGCACCGGGGAGCTGTTTTTT. Amino acid sequence: CASSVGGGGYSTGELFF.

The chain uses TRBV11-2 and TRBJ2-1, with TRBD1 matching over 7 bases. Germline V CDR1 and CDR2: SGHAT, FQNNGV. V was pared by 4 bases and J by 7 bases, with 1 base of the junction left unmatched. The CDR3 totals 12 residues. The CDR3 sequence: CASSSGGNEQFF. The CDR3 nucleotides are TGTGCCAGCAGCTCAGGGGGTAATGAGCAGTTCTTC.

The rearrangement joins TRBV7-2 to TRBJ1-2; 8 bases align to TRBD1. The V gene end was trimmed by 5 bases and the J gene end by 4 bases; junction bases not matched to a gene: 3. There are 13 residues in the CDR3. Germline CDR1 reads SGHTA; CDR2 reads FQGNSA. CDR3 coding DNA: TGTGCCAGCAGCCCGACAGGGGTCTATGGCTACACCTTC. This gives the protein CASSPTGVYGYTF. The full variable domain, its missing parts supplied by reference TRBV7-2 and TRBJ1-2, is GAGVSQSPSNKVTEKGKDVELRCDPISGHTALYWYRQSLGQGLEFLIYFQGNSAPDKSGLPSDRFSAERTGGSVSTLTIQRTQQEDSAVYLCASSPTGVYGYTFGSGTRLTVV.

The chain joins TRBV3-1 (or the pseudogene TRBV3-2) to TRBJ1-3; no reliable D call. Trimming stripped 0 bases from V and 1 base from J, with 10 bases between. Germline values: CDR1 LGHDT, CDR2 YNNKEL (reference sequence). The CDR3 has 16 amino acids. This chain's CDR3 is CASSQDSGGSGNTIYF. DNA of the CDR3: TGTGCCAGCAGCCAAGATTCCGGAGGATCTGGAAACACCATATATTTT.

The chain recombines TRBV6-5 with TRBJ1-2; D uncertain. From germline, CDR1 is MNHEY and CDR2 SVGAGI. The CDR3 covers 15 residues. V shed 0 bases and J shed 0 bases, with 8 bases lying between them. CDR3 sequence reads: CASSYSITANYGYTF. The DNA of the CDR3 is TGTGCCAGCAGTTACTCGATTACAGCTAACTATGGCTACACCTTC.

The rearrangement links TRBV6-1 to TRBJ2-7; 10 positions agree with TRBD2. Per the germline V gene, CDR1 is MNHNS and CDR2 is SASEGT. Germline trimming cut 2 bases from V and 1 base from J; bases unmatched to any gene: 2. The CDR3 covers 15 residues. In nucleotides, the CDR3 is TGTGCCAGCAGTGAACTAGCGGGGGAGTCCTACGAGCAGTACTTC. Protein sequence: CASSELAGESYEQYF.

The CDR3: CASRPGMLSYNSPLHF. The CDR3 bases are TGTGCCAGCAGGCCAGGGATGCTCTCCTATAATTCACCCCTCCACTTT. This chain links TRBV27 with TRBJ1-6; D is possibly TRBD1 (5 bases). Germline CDR1 reads MNHEY; CDR2 reads SMNVEV (reference sequence). Trimming pared 6 bases from V and 0 bases from J, leaving 12 bases between. The length of the CDR3 is 16 residues.

This clone was seen a single time. The chain combines TRBV11-1 with TRBJ2-2, with 7 bases lining up with TRBD1. Germline V lookup: CDR1 SGHAT, CDR2 FQDESV (reference sequence). V shed 5 bases and J 5 bases; nucleotides not matched to a gene: 8. The CDR3 contains 15 residues. The CDR3 is CASSPRDRITGELFF. The CDR3 DNA follows: TGTGCCAGCAGCCCCCGGGACAGAATTACCGGGGAGCTGTTTTTT.

J is TRBJ1-1 and V is TRBV24-1; D gene unclear. Germline values: CDR1 KGHDR, CDR2 SFDVKD. V gave up 5 bases and J gave up 1 base, with 7 bases separating them. This CDR3 is 13 amino acids long. The CDR3 protein is CATSGPGNTEAFF. The CDR3 DNA follows: TGTGCCACCAGTGGTCCGGGGAACACTGAAGCTTTCTTT.

V usage is TRBV13 and J usage is TRBJ1-6; D is ambiguous. The germline V gene has CDR1 PRHDT and CDR2 FYEKMQ (reference sequence). The CDR3 covers 16 residues. V lost 1 base to trimming and J lost 0 bases, with 7 bases between them. The CDR3 bases are TGTGCCAGCAGCTTAGATCCGAGCTCCTATAATTCACCCCTCCACTTT. Residues: CASSLDPSSYNSPLHF. Full variable domain (remainder filled in from reference TRBV13 and TRBJ1-6): AAGVIQSPRHLIKEKRETATLKCYPIPRHDTVYWYQQGPGQDPQFLISFYEKMQSDKGSIPDRFSAQQFSDYHSELNMSSLELGDSALYFCASSLDPSSYNSPLHFGNGTRLTVT.

CDR3 amino acids: CASSLTDVQETQYF. The CDR3 DNA is TGTGCCAGCAGCTTGACAGACGTACAAGAGACCCAGTACTTC. This sequence joins TRBV7-2 and TRBJ2-5; D may be TRBD1 (5 bases). The CDR3 is 14 amino acids. The germline V and J ends were trimmed by 3 bases and 2 bases, with 10 bases remaining between them. From germline, CDR1 is SGHTA and CDR2 FQGNSA.

This clone was observed a handful of times. The CDR3 loop is CASSRSGDSPLHF. DNA of the CDR3: TGCGCCAGCAGCAGGTCAGGGGATTCACCCCTCCACTTT. The chain recombines TRBV5-1 with TRBJ1-6, with D maybe TRBD1 (6 bases). The V gene's germline CDR1 is SGHRS and CDR2 YFSETQ. This CDR3 spans 13 amino acids. V lost 4 bases to trimming and J lost 8 bases, with 10 bases between them.

The chain couples TRBV10-3 to TRBJ1-2; D is uncertain. The V end was cut by 3 bases, the J end by 7 bases, with 6 bases between. The germline V gene has CDR1 ENHRY and CDR2 SYGVKD. The CDR3 has 11 amino acids. CDR3 coding DNA: TGTGCCATCAGTGATGAGAGTGGCTACACCTTC. Protein product: CAISDESGYTF.

V and J are TRBV5-6 and TRBJ1-2; unclear D gene. V gave up 4 bases and J gave up 6 bases, with 22 bases separating them. The CDR3 sequence is 16 residues long. Germline V CDR1 and CDR2: SGHDT, YYEEEE. The CDR3 coding sequence is TGTGCCAGCAGCCCGGAGTCCGTAGTTAGACGGAATGGCTACACCTTC. Its translation: CASSPESVVRRNGYTF.